The entry below gives a single TCR beta chain sequence along with its context. The antigen remains unidentified. This sample stems from a study of shared clonotypes between healthy human individuals. Regarding the study as a whole: Generally, naive subsets (rather than memory subsets) showed larger estimated richness. Limited genetic and exposure-history diversity came from having few donors. Across a few donors, naive CD4 shared roughly 5.2%, naive CD8 about 3.2%, memory CD4 roughly 2.4%, memory CD8 more than 0.35%.

Germline CDR1 is SEHNR and CDR2 is FQNEAQ (reference sequence). V lost 7 bases and J lost 2, with 18 bases in between. This CDR3 is 15 amino acids long. As defined, naive CD8 cells were CD45RO-negative and positively selected for CCR7, with terminally differentiated effector memory CD45RA+ cells excluded. TCRdb's copy holds only in-frame clones and misses some; the assay was immunoSEQ multiplex PCR. In the table there are millions of clones, just under 95% of which are singletons. V and J are TRBV7-9 and TRBJ2-7; D possibly corresponds to TRBD2 (7 bases). The clonotype was recovered from a man aged 18 to 29 in good health. The sample taken for sequencing was naive CD8+ T cells sorted from blood. CDR3 in amino acids: CASNLGGARTYEQYF. As DNA, the CDR3 is TGTGCCAGCAACCTAGGGGGGGCGCGGACCTACGAGCAGTACTTC.